These 19 T cell receptor beta chains were all obtained from the same sample, sequenced in a study of blood T cells in healthy people across ages. Combining a sample-barcoded 5' primer with a J-beta primer mix, a second PCR ran for 7 to 11 cycles. TCRdb recomputed calls from the 5' RACE reads with MiXCR, one row per CDR3 protein. The sample lists approximately 960,000 distinct CDR3 sequences; about 28% were seen once. The same sample was also studied in work on T cells of mothers and their children.

The sequenced sample consisted of blood. These receptor sequences come from a woman in her forties in good health.

The V and J genes are TRBV4-1 and TRBJ2-1; 9 nucleotides line up with TRBD2. With V trimmed by 0 bases and J by 4 bases, 7 bases remained unmatched. This CDR3 region has 17 residues. Germline lookup yields CDR1 MGHRA and CDR2 YSYEKL. The CDR3 sequence is CASSQDVASGEYNEQFF. CDR3 in DNA: TGCGCCAGCAGCCAAGATGTCGCTAGCGGGGAATACAATGAGCAGTTCTTC.

CDR3 coding DNA: TGTGCCAGCAGCAGCCCGACAGGGGAAAGCCAGCCCCAGCATTTT. Translated, it gives CASSSPTGESQPQHF. This chain joins TRBV7-8 and TRBJ1-5; 8 bases are a match to TRBD1. Germline lookup yields CDR1 SGHVS and CDR2 FQNEAQ. This CDR3 has 15 residues. The ends lost 5 bases at V and 7 bases at J; junction bases unmatched: 10.

V and J are TRBV5-5 and TRBJ1-1; a weak D match, TRBD1 (6 bases). The CDR3 is 16 residues long. The V gene's germline CDR1 is SGHKS and CDR2 YYEKEE (reference sequence). The V gene lost 0 bases and the J gene lost 3 bases, with 15 bases spanning the gap. This CDR3 reads CASSLGPGAQYTEAFF. As DNA, the CDR3 is TGTGCCAGCAGCTTGGGACCAGGGGCGCAGTACACTGAAGCTTTCTTT. Full variable domain (outside the CDR3, taken from reference TRBV5-5 and TRBJ1-1): DAGVTQSPTHLIKTRGQQVTLRCSPISGHKSVSWYQQVLGQGPQFIFQYYEKEERGRGNFPDRFSARQFPNYSSELNVNALLLGDSALYLCASSLGPGAQYTEAFFGQGTRLTVV.

The table lists this clonotype with many counts. This chain links TRBV5-1 with TRBJ2-7; 9 bases agree with TRBD1. Germline V gives CDR1 SGHRS, CDR2 YFSETQ. This CDR3 has 14 amino acids. The J segment lost 5 bases and the V segment lost 4 bases, leaving 7 bases of the junction unmatched. The CDR3: CASSRGDRADEQYF. CDR3 coding DNA: TGCGCCAGCAGCCGAGGGGACAGGGCGGACGAGCAGTACTTC. The full variable domain, its missing parts supplied by reference TRBV5-1 and TRBJ2-7, is KAGVTQTPRYLIKTRGQQVTLSCSPISGHRSVSWYQQTPGQGLQFLFEYFSETQRNKGNFPGRFSGRQFSNSRSEMNVSTLELGDSALYLCASSRGDRADEQYFGPGTRLTVT.

This clonotype was observed a few times. V gene TRBV7-2 combines with J gene TRBJ1-2; D ambiguous. Trimming left V 0 bases short and J 8 bases short, with 13 bases between. Germline-derived CDR1 and CDR2 are SGHTA and FQGNSA. The CDR3 is made up of 14 amino acids. As DNA, the CDR3 is TGTGCCAGCAGCTTAGCGTCTCCGCAGGACGGCTACACCTTC. Its translation: CASSLASPQDGYTF.

This clonotype was detected a few times. The chain uses TRBV5-6 and TRBJ1-1; no reliable D call. The CDR3 contains 13 residues. Trimming cost V 0 bases and J 7 bases, with 10 bases left between them. Germline V lookup: CDR1 SGHDT, CDR2 YYEEEE. Here the CDR3 DNA reads TGTGCCAGCAGCTTGGGAGGGAGCGGTGAAGCTTTCTTT. Protein: CASSLGGSGEAFF.

This clonotype was seen a handful of times. V usage is TRBV29-1 and J usage is TRBJ1-2; 9 positions agree with TRBD1. The CDR3 sequence is 12 residues long. The germline CDR1 and CDR2 sequences are SQVTM and ANQGSEA. J lost 5 bases, V lost 8 bases, and 6 bases had no gene match. The DNA of the CDR3 is TGCAGCACCGAGACAGGGGGGTATGGCTACACCTTC. Its translation is CSTETGGYGYTF.

The CDR3 spells CASSATSGYETQYF. The CDR3 DNA is TGCGCCAGCAGCGCCACTAGCGGATACGAGACCCAGTACTTC. The chain uses TRBV5-1 and TRBJ2-4; the match to TRBD2 covers 8 bases. The end of the DNA fits TRBJ2-5 better, so the J call may be wrong. This CDR3 has 14 residues. Per germline, CDR1 SGHRS and CDR2 YFSETQ.

The chain combines TRBV20-1 with TRBJ2-7, with 8 bases aligning to TRBD2. This CDR3 is built from 14 residues. Germline V lookup: CDR1 DFQATT, CDR2 SNEGSKA (reference sequence). V lost 0 bases, J lost 5 bases, and 6 bases stayed unmatched. The CDR3 DNA reads TGCAGTGCTAGAGAGGGTAGCGGGGCAGACGAGCAGTACTTC. It translates to CSAREGSGADEQYF.

This chain uses TRBV15 with TRBJ2-2; 10 bases are a match to TRBD1. Germline V lookup: CDR1 LNHNV, CDR2 YYDKDF (reference sequence). The CDR3 totals 13 residues. The trim removed 5 bases at V and 6 bases at J, leaving 0 bases unmatched. The CDR3 DNA follows: TGTGCCACCAGCGGACAGGGGGCCGGGGAGCTGTTTTTT. Its translation: CATSGQGAGELFF.

The V gene is TRBV27, the J gene TRBJ2-3; possibly TRBD1 or TRBD2 for D (5 bases each). CDR1 is MNHEY and CDR2 is SMNVEV in the germline V gene (reference sequence). Trimming took 1 base from V and 2 from J, leaving 13 bases between them. The CDR3 runs to 16 residues. The CDR3 DNA reads as TGTGCCAGCAGTTTATTCCGGGGCCAGTACACAGATACGCAGTATTTT. It specifies CASSLFRGQYTDTQYF.

The V gene is TRBV5-1, the J gene TRBJ2-1; weak D call: TRBD2 (6 bases). Between the trimmed V and J ends, which lost 2 bases and 1 base, there was a span of 16 bases. This CDR3 spans 17 amino acids. Germline V CDR1 and CDR2: SGHRS, YFSETQ. CDR3 protein: CASSFGVGGQSYNEQFF. The CDR3 DNA sequence: TGCGCCAGCAGCTTCGGGGTCGGGGGTCAATCCTACAATGAGCAGTTCTTC.

V and J are TRBV21-1 and TRBJ1-1. TRBV21-1 is listed as a pseudogene. The CDR3 has 17 residues. Here the CDR3 reads CASSASWEGGVNTEAFF. CDR3 nucleotide sequence: TGTGCCAGCAGCGCATCCTGGGAGGGAGGGGTGAACACTGAAGCTTTCTTT.

The rearrangement joins TRBV28 to TRBJ2-4; TRBD2 aligns across 7 bases. Judging by the DNA end, TRBJ2-5 fits better; the J call may be wrong. CDR1 and CDR2 (germline): MDHEN, SYDVKM. There are 18 residues in the CDR3. CDR3 in amino acids: CASSSLRSGASGQETQYF. The CDR3 nucleotides read TGTGCCAGCAGTTCCTTACGTTCTGGGGCTAGCGGCCAAGAGACCCAGTACTTC.

This chain joins TRBV28 and TRBJ2-5; a possible D gene is TRBD1 (6 bases). Trimming removed 2 bases from V and 5 bases from J, with 15 bases in between. The CDR3 has 15 residues. Germline lookup yields CDR1 MDHEN and CDR2 SYDVKM. CDR3 DNA: TGTGCCAGCAGTTTAGCAGGGGCGGTCGGGGAGACCCAGTACTTC. It encodes CASSLAGAVGETQYF.

This sequence joins TRBV27 and TRBJ1-5; D unclear. The germline CDR1 and CDR2 sequences are MNHEY and SMNVEV (reference sequence). CDR3 size: 15 residues. The ends were cut back, 4 bases at V and 1 base at J, with 11 bases in the middle. In DNA form, the CDR3 reads TGTGCCAGCAGTTGGGCCCCCGGAAGCAATCAGCCCCAGCATTTT. Amino acid sequence: CASSWAPGSNQPQHF.

There are a few counts of this clonotype. The chain carries TRBV28 and TRBJ1-5; TRBD1 matches 9 bases. Germline loops: CDR1 MDHEN, CDR2 SYDVKM. The CDR3 contains 14 residues. The junction had 6 bases not matched to a gene; V was cut back by 6 bases and J by 6 bases. CDR3 nucleotide sequence: TGTGCCAGCAGGACGGACAGGGGAGTTCAGCCCCAGCATTTT. Residues: CASRTDRGVQPQHF.

Concerning this clonotype itself: This may come from a read error, since a much larger clone is one base off. V and J are TRBV28 and TRBJ2-7; no clear D gene. The CDR3 is 11 residues long. Germline lookup yields CDR1 MDHEN and CDR2 SYDVKM. The V end was cut by 2 bases, the J end by 8 bases, with 7 bases between. The CDR3 is CASSLLRKQYF. DNA of the CDR3: TGTGCCAGCAGTTTACTGAGGAAGCAGTACTTC.

The CDR3 bases are TGCAGTGCTAGAGCCCCGGCGGGGGGGCTAGATACGCAGTATTTT. Protein: CSARAPAGGLDTQYF. The chain employs TRBV20-1 and TRBJ2-3; 9 nucleotides agree with TRBD2. This CDR3 spans 15 amino acids. J was trimmed by 5 bases and V by 1 base; bases with no gene match: 7. Germline assignment: CDR1 DFQATT and CDR2 SNEGSKA (reference sequence).